This T cell receptor beta chain was sequenced in a study of T cells in Graves' hyperthyroidism and ophthalmopathy. Turning to the study itself: It was at initial diagnosis, before any treatment, that peripheral blood was collected.

Amplified TCR beta CDR3 regions came from RNA transcripts. The HTBI primer set drove a first-round RT-PCR of the TCR CDR3. MiXCR, applied by TCRdb to the multiplex PCR reads, yields one record per CDR3 protein. This table holds 350,000 to 400,000 distinct CDR3 sequences, approximately 19% found once. Fresh peripheral blood, 10 ml, was the source of the PBMCs. The germline V gene encodes CDR1 SGHAT and CDR2 FQNNGV. CDR3 length: 15 amino acids. The V segment lost 6 bases and the J segment 1 base; nucleotides outside the gene matches: 8. The sample consisted of blood. The chain combines TRBV11-2 with TRBJ2-5; 7 positions agree with TRBD2. The sequence came from a woman in her late teens or twenties with Graves' hyperthyroidism. CDR3 residues: CASSWIAGFQETQYF. The CDR3 nucleotides read TGTGCCAGCAGTTGGATAGCGGGTTTCCAAGAGACCCAGTACTTC.